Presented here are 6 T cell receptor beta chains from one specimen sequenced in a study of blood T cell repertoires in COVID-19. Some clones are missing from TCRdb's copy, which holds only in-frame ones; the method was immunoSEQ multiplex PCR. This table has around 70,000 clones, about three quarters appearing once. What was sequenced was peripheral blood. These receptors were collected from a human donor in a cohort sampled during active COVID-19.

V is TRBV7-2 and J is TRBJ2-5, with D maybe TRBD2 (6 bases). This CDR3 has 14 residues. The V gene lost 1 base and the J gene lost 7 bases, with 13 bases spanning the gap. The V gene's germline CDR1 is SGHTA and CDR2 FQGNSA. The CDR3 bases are TGTGCCAGCAGCTTAGGTTCAGCGGGCGGGACCCAGTACTTC. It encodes CASSLGSAGGTQYF.

Here the CDR3 DNA reads TGTGCCAGCAGTTCGACTAGCGGGGGGCGGAGTGAGCAGTTCTTC. Translated: CASSSTSGGRSEQFF. The chain links TRBV28 to TRBJ2-1; 13 bases map to TRBD2. The CDR3 extends over 15 amino acids. V lost 4 bases to trimming and J lost 9 bases; unmatched junction nucleotides: 6. Germline CDR1 reads MDHEN; CDR2 reads SYDVKM.

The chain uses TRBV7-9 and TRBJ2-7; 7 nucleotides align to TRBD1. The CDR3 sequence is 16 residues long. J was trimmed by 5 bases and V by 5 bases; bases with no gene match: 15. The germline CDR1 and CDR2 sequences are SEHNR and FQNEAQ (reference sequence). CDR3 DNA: TGTGCCAGCAGCCGCGACCGGGACAGAAAATTAAACGAGCAGTACTTC. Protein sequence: CASSRDRDRKLNEQYF. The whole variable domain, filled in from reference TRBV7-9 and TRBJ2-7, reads DTGVSQNPRHKITKRGQNVTFRCDPISEHNRLYWYRQTLGQGPEFLTYFQNEAQLEKSRLLSDRFSAERPKGSFSTLEIQRTEQGDSAMYLCASSRDRDRKLNEQYFGPGTRLTVT.

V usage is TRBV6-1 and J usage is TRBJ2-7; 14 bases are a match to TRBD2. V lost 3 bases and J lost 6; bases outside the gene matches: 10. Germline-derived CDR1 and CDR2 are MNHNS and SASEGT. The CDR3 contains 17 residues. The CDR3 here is CASSDRRLAGGAFEQYF. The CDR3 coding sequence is TGTGCCAGCAGTGACCGGAGACTAGCGGGGGGGGCTTTCGAGCAGTACTTC.

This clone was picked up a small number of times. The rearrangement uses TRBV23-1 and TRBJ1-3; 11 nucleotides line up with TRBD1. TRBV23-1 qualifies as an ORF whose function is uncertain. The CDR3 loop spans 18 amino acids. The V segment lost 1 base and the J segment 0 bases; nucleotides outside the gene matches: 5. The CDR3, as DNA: TGCGCCAGCAGTCAATTGGACAGGGGGCGACTCTCTGGAAACACCATATATTTT. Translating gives CASSQLDRGRLSGNTIYF.

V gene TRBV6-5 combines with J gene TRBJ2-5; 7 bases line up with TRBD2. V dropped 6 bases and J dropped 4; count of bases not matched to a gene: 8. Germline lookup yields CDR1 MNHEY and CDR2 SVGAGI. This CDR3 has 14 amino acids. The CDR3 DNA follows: TGTGCCAGCAGGGGCCCGGGGGGAGGAGAGACCCAGTACTTC. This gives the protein CASRGPGGGETQYF.